The rows below give T cell receptor beta chains drawn from one sample of a study of blood T cell repertoires in COVID-19. The method was immunoSEQ multiplex PCR; TCRdb's version includes in-frame clones alone and lacks a portion of them. The profile shows 290,000 or so clones, about four fifths of them singletons. The sample comprised PBMCs or T cells enriched from blood (not recorded which). These receptor sequences come from a man aged 35 to 55 who had been exposed to COVID-19. Both conserved end residues are part of each CDR3. The D gene is left open where the match is weak.

j_call d_call v_call cdr3_aa
TRBJ2-7 TRBD2 TRBV7-2 CASSLESGTYEQYF
TRBJ2-1 NA TRBV24-1 CATRGTPYNEQFF
TRBJ2-1 TRBD2 TRBV25-1 CASRTRGAGESNEQFF
TRBJ2-1 NA TRBV12-3/TRBV12-4 CASSFSSHNEQFF
TRBJ1-5 TRBD1 TRBV11-2 CASSRWTGANQPQHF
TRBJ1-2 TRBD1 TRBV4-1 CASSQGRSGTGEGYTF
TRBJ2-7 TRBD2 TRBV6-5 CATQGGRLEQYF
TRBJ1-5 NA TRBV7-9 CASSLDGQPQHF
TRBJ2-7 TRBD1 TRBV18 CASSPGTGGRRTYEQYF
TRBJ1-1 TRBD1 TRBV19 CASSSRTGVVGEAFF
TRBJ2-1 NA TRBV7-2 CASSPPSSYNEQFF
TRBJ2-7 NA TRBV28 CASSLPTTGPKQYF
TRBJ2-5 NA TRBV28 CASSLTAAQETQYF
TRBJ2-5 TRBD2 TRBV5-1 CASSLWAGGYQETQYF
TRBJ2-1 TRBD2 TRBV9 CASSVLADYNEQFF
TRBJ2-5 NA TRBV11-3 CASSSGTDASAQYF
TRBJ1-1 NA TRBV4-1 CASSPLMNTEAFF
TRBJ2-3 TRBD1 TRBV6-1 CASSVRSRDRATDTQYF
TRBJ1-5 NA TRBV5-6 CASSYRGVSQPQHF
TRBJ1-2 NA TRBV6-5 CASSYSLTNANYGYTF